The 8 T cell receptor beta chains presented below share a single source sample, sequenced in a study of cytomegalovirus exposure and HLA in healthy donors. Use of 60 Vbeta and 13 Jbeta primers characterized the PCR. Measured with immunoSEQ multiplex PCR; TCRdb has only the in-frame clones, and not every one. The sample has around 110,000 clones; around 10% are singletons. The sequenced sample was PBMCs. Receptor source: a man aged 30 to 45 in good health and CMV-seronegative.

This clone occurred a few times. This chain links TRBV6-6 with TRBJ1-2, with TRBD1 matching 7 bases. V lost 0 bases, J lost 4 bases, and 5 bases stayed unmatched. From germline, CDR1 is MNHNY and CDR2 SVGAGI (reference sequence). The CDR3 is 15 amino acids. The CDR3 DNA reads as TGTGCCAGCAGTTACTCTAGGGGGCAGAGCTATGGCTACACCTTC. Its protein product is CASSYSRGQSYGYTF.

This clone was picked up a small number of times. This sequence joins TRBV6-1 and TRBJ2-5; D is possibly TRBD2 (6 bases). V lost 5 bases to trimming and J lost 3 bases, with 10 bases between them. CDR1 MNHNS and CDR2 SASEGT come from the germline V gene. This CDR3 is 13 amino acids long. CDR3 region: CASSTGRKETQYF. CDR3 in DNA: TGTGCCAGCAGTACCGGGAGAAAAGAGACCCAGTACTTC.

This rearrangement joins TRBV18 to TRBJ2-3; D may be TRBD1 (6 bases). CDR1 is KGHSH, CDR2 LQKENI, per germline. The CDR3 has 15 amino acids. The V and J ends lost 5 bases and 0 bases respectively, with 12 bases between them. CDR3 DNA: TGTGCCAGCTCAAACGGACAGTCTAGCACAGATACGCAGTATTTT. Protein product: CASSNGQSSTDTQYF.

The chain links TRBV9 to TRBJ2-2, with D possibly being TRBD2 (6 bases). Germline CDR1 and CDR2: SGDLS and YYNGEE. The CDR3 consists of 15 residues. V was pared by 0 bases and J by 3 bases, with 9 bases between. CDR3 bases: TGTGCCAGCAGCGTAGGGACTACCTACACCGGGGAGCTGTTTTTT. Its protein product is CASSVGTTYTGELFF.

The V call is TRBV5-6, the J call TRBJ2-1; TRBD1 aligns across 7 bases. The trim removed 1 base at V and 6 bases at J, leaving 4 bases unmatched. CDR1 and CDR2 from the germline V gene are SGHDT and YYEEEE. This CDR3 is built from 14 residues. The CDR3 nucleotides are TGTGCCAGCAGCTTGAGGGGGCGGTTCAATGAGCAGTTCTTC. It yields the protein CASSLRGRFNEQFF.

This clone has only a few counts. The chain uses TRBV5-4 and TRBJ2-2, with TRBD1 identical over 8 bases. CDR1 is SGHNT, CDR2 YYREEE, per germline (reference sequence). CDR3 size: 16 residues. V lost 3 bases to trimming and J lost 4 bases; unmatched junction nucleotides: 8. The CDR3, as DNA: TGTGCCAGCAGCTCACAGGACAGGGCGGGCACCGGGGAGCTGTTTTTT. As protein: CASSSQDRAGTGELFF. The entire variable domain, with the rest obtained from reference TRBV5-4 and TRBJ2-2, is as follows: ETGVTQSPTHLIKTRGQQVTLRCSSQSGHNTVSWYQQALGQGPQFIFQYYREEENGRGNFPPRFSGLQFPNYSSELNVNALELDDSALYLCASSSQDRAGTGELFFGEGSRLTVL.

The chain combines TRBV5-4 with TRBJ2-1; D is ambiguous. Per germline, CDR1 SGHNT and CDR2 YYREEE (reference sequence). CDR3 size: 15 residues. V was shortened by 0 bases and J by 5 bases, with 12 bases between the two germline ends. The CDR3 reads CASSLAPTKNNEQFF. The CDR3 DNA sequence: TGTGCCAGCAGCTTGGCCCCAACAAAAAACAATGAGCAGTTCTTC.

Comments on this clone: A much larger clone sits a single nucleotide away, making a read error possible. No conserved phenylalanine or tryptophan ends this CDR3, so it is likely a read error. The DNA is left out, because the CDR3 cannot be placed on it with certainty; the CDR3 is given as TCRdb lists it. V usage is TRBV1 and J usage is TRBJ1-6; the table's D call TRBD1 went unverified against the DNA. TRBV1 is classified as a pseudogene. The CDR3 is made up of 17 amino acids, end residues included. The CDR3: CTSSQDLAGSYNSPLHL.